Reported below is one T cell receptor beta chain. Antigen specificity is unknown. The sample is drawn from a study of glioma-infiltrating T cells after dendritic cell vaccination. For the study at large: Dendritic cell vaccine was injected intradermally three times, biweekly. Study conclusions and caveats: Higher pretreatment TIL content predicted longer progression-free time and survival.

Sequencing was performed with immunoSEQ multiplex PCR; in TCRdb, only in-frame clones are kept and a portion is missing. Among under 130,000 clones listed, around 81% were seen once. The TCR sequence derives from a human donor with glioblastoma. The source was blood, collected before dendritic cell vaccination.

CDR3 protein: CASSLPDTQYF. The CDR3 DNA is TGTGCCAGCAGTCTCCCAGATACGCAGTATTTT. The chain recombines TRBV2 with TRBJ2-3; D is unclear. This CDR3 is 11 amino acids long. The germline V gene has CDR1 SNHLY and CDR2 FYNNEI. V was shortened by 5 bases and J by 4 bases, with 4 bases between the two germline ends.